Included here is one T cell receptor (beta chain) sequence, with context. This CDR3 is 15 amino acids long. Losses at the gene ends were 4 bases for V and 2 bases for J; bases not matched to a gene: 8. Looked up from germline, CDR1 is SEHNR and CDR2 is FQNEAQ (reference sequence). The data belong to a study of shared T cell receptors in the human thymus. Clones were sequenced by immunoSEQ multiplex PCR, and TCRdb holds only the in-frame ones, with some missing. This sample has 500,000 to 550,000 clones, with approximately 80% found just once. The data were also submitted as part of a second study, on human thymus T cells. From that paper: Seemingly biased V and J gene usage marked thymic and blood repertoires.

What was sequenced was thymocytes. The genes are TRBV7-9 and TRBJ2-7, with 7 bases lining up with TRBD1. The TCR originated in a boy in the first two years of life with a congenital heart defect. This CDR3 is CASSSTGTEAYEQYF. The CDR3 DNA is TGTGCCAGCAGCTCCACCGGGACAGAGGCCTACGAGCAGTACTTC. Complete variable domain (other parts from reference TRBV7-9 and TRBJ2-7): DTGVSQNPRHKITKRGQNVTFRCDPISEHNRLYWYRQTLGQGPEFLTYFQNEAQLEKSRLLSDRFSAERPKGSFSTLEIQRTEQGDSAMYLCASSSTGTEAYEQYFGPGTRLTVT.